This entry lists 20 T cell receptor beta chains sequenced from one sample in a study of blood T cell repertoires in COVID-19. The repertoire was sequenced with immunoSEQ multiplex PCR; TCRdb's copy has only in-frame clones and lacks some. This table holds about 130,000 clones, just under 85% found once. The sequencing sample was made of peripheral blood. The receptor set was obtained from a woman of 80 years or more with acute or convalescent COVID-19.

This clone was observed a few times. The chain uses TRBV2 and TRBJ2-1; TRBD1 might be the D (6 bases). Germline V CDR1 and CDR2: SNHLY, FYNNEI. Between the trimmed V and J ends, which lost 10 bases and 8 bases, there was a span of 30 bases. The CDR3 contains 17 residues. CDR3 protein: CATRGPGRTSSGDEQFF. The CDR3 bases are TGTGCCACTCGGGGCCCGGGACGGACGTCGTCAGGGGATGAGCAGTTCTTC.

J is TRBJ1-3 and V is TRBV7-2; TRBD1 is a possible D gene (6 bases). Germline CDR1 and CDR2: SGHTA and FQGNSA. This CDR3 region has 14 residues. V was shortened by 4 bases and J by 11 bases, with 18 bases between the two germline ends. The CDR3 DNA is TGTGCCAGCAGCTCCTACACCCGAGGGGGGGCCATATATTTT. This gives the protein CASSSYTRGGAIYF.

The genes are TRBV5-1 and TRBJ1-2; TRBD1 aligns across 7 bases. Germline CDR1 reads SGHRS; CDR2 reads YFSETQ. This CDR3 region has 12 residues. V lost 7 bases, J lost 5 bases, and 5 bases stayed unmatched. The CDR3 protein is CASSVRGYGYTF. CDR3 in DNA: TGCGCCAGCTCGGTCAGGGGGTATGGCTACACCTTC.

This clone appeared a single time. The chain uses TRBV2 and TRBJ1-4; unclear D gene. The CDR3 is 14 residues long. Trimming took off 6 bases at V and 4 bases at J, with 12 bases between the two ends. The germline CDR1 and CDR2 sequences are SNHLY and FYNNEI. CDR3 bases: TGTGCCAGCAGACCTGGACGGGGTAATGAAAAACTGTTTTTT. This codes for CASRPGRGNEKLFF.

The rearrangement joins TRBV7-9 to TRBJ2-7; a possible D gene is TRBD1 (6 bases). The V end lost 3 bases, the J end lost 1 base, and 19 bases lay between the germline ends. CDR1 is SEHNR, CDR2 FQNEAQ, per germline (reference sequence). The CDR3 spans 17 residues. The CDR3 DNA reads TGTGCCAGCAGCTTGGGTGGTCACAGGGTTTTATCCTACGAGCAGTACTTC. Its translation: CASSLGGHRVLSYEQYF.

V and J are TRBV5-8 and TRBJ2-7, with D perhaps TRBD1 (6 bases). Germline V gene sequence: CDR1 SGHTS, CDR2 YDEGEE. The CDR3 is made up of 15 amino acids. Trimming stripped 0 bases from V and 6 bases from J, with 16 bases between. The CDR3 loop is CASSLAFQGSVEQYF. In DNA, the CDR3 is TGTGCCAGCAGCTTGGCGTTTCAGGGGTCGGTCGAGCAGTACTTC.

The V and J genes are TRBV2 and TRBJ1-2, with 8 bases fitting TRBD1. The trim removed 6 bases at V and 0 bases at J, leaving 6 bases unmatched. Germline V gene sequence: CDR1 SNHLY, CDR2 FYNNEI. This CDR3 has 15 residues. The chain's CDR3 is CASRQQGVTNYGYTF. For the CDR3, the DNA is TGTGCCAGCAGGCAACAGGGGGTCACTAACTATGGCTACACCTTC.

This chain uses TRBV2 with TRBJ1-4; 10 positions match TRBD1. The CDR3 is made up of 15 amino acids. J lost 5 bases, V lost 2 bases, and 2 bases had no gene match. The germline gives CDR1 SNHLY, CDR2 FYNNEI. CDR3 nucleotides: TGTGCCAGCAGTGAACCGGGACAGGGGAATGAAAAACTGTTTTTT. This gives the protein CASSEPGQGNEKLFF.

This clone was observed a few times. The V gene is TRBV2, the J gene TRBJ1-6; 8 positions match TRBD1. V was pared by 5 bases and J by 12 bases, with 9 bases of the junction left unmatched. The CDR3 consists of 14 residues. Germline assignment: CDR1 SNHLY and CDR2 FYNNEI. The CDR3 reads CASSPTGGLGPLHF. The CDR3 DNA sequence: TGTGCCAGCAGTCCCACAGGGGGATTGGGACCCCTCCACTTT.

The chain recombines TRBV19 with TRBJ2-5, with TRBD1 as a possible D gene (6 bases). V was trimmed by 4 bases and J by 3 bases, leaving 12 bases between them. This CDR3 is 14 amino acids long. In germline, CDR1 is LNHDA, CDR2 SQIVND (reference sequence). The CDR3 here is CASSTMDRKETQYF. The CDR3 DNA reads TGTGCCAGTAGTACCATGGACAGAAAAGAGACCCAGTACTTC.

This sequence joins TRBV5-1 and TRBJ1-2, with a possible D match to TRBD1 (6 bases). CDR1 SGHRS and CDR2 YFSETQ come from the germline V gene. This CDR3 has 13 residues. Trimming stripped 0 bases from V and 7 bases from J, with 10 bases between. DNA of the CDR3: TGCGCCAGCAGCTTGGGGCAGGGGTTTGGCTACACCTTC. Translation: CASSLGQGFGYTF. The full variable domain, in which reference TRBV5-1 and TRBJ1-2 provide the parts outside the CDR3, is KAGVTQTPRYLIKTRGQQVTLSCSPISGHRSVSWYQQTPGQGLQFLFEYFSETQRNKGNFPGRFSGRQFSNSRSEMNVSTLELGDSALYLCASSLGQGFGYTFGSGTRLTVV.

V gene TRBV7-9 combines with J gene TRBJ1-1, with D unclear. This CDR3 region has 13 residues. V lost 5 bases and J 0 bases, leaving 7 bases between the germline ends. The germline V gene encodes CDR1 SEHNR and CDR2 FQNEAQ (reference sequence). In nucleotides, the CDR3 is TGTGCCAGCAGCCCTAACCTGAACACTGAAGCTTTCTTT. This encodes CASSPNLNTEAFF. Drawing the rest from reference TRBV7-9 and TRBJ1-1, the complete variable domain is DTGVSQNPRHKITKRGQNVTFRCDPISEHNRLYWYRQTLGQGPEFLTYFQNEAQLEKSRLLSDRFSAERPKGSFSTLEIQRTEQGDSAMYLCASSPNLNTEAFFGQGTRLTVV.

The rearrangement uses TRBV18 and TRBJ2-7; 8 positions agree with TRBD1. This CDR3 region has 14 residues. The trim removed 4 bases at V and 3 bases at J, leaving 5 bases unmatched. Germline lookup yields CDR1 KGHSH and CDR2 LQKENI. CDR3 sequence (DNA): TGTGCCAGCTCACAAACGACAGGGGTCTACGAGCAGTACTTC. Its protein is CASSQTTGVYEQYF.

The V call is TRBV6-5, the J call TRBJ1-1; tentatively, D is TRBD1 (5 bases). There are 14 residues in the CDR3. Germline V CDR1 and CDR2: MNHEY, SVGAGI. V lost 6 bases, J lost 7 bases, and 18 bases lay in between. CDR3 loop: CASSSEDRSGEAFF. For the CDR3, the DNA is TGTGCCAGCAGCTCAGAAGACAGATCCGGTGAAGCTTTCTTT.

This clone has only a few counts. The chain employs TRBV5-1 and TRBJ1-2, with TRBD1 as a possible D gene (6 bases). The ends were cut back, 6 bases at V and 7 bases at J, with 10 bases in the middle. From germline, CDR1 is SGHRS and CDR2 YFSETQ. The CDR3 loop spans 11 amino acids. The CDR3 coding sequence is TGCGCCAGCACTGGGGGCGGTGGCTACACCTTC. As protein: CASTGGGGYTF.

This chain uses TRBV2 with TRBJ1-1, with D possibly being TRBD1 (5 bases). This CDR3 is built from 14 residues. Germline CDR1 and CDR2: SNHLY and FYNNEI. V was pared by 6 bases and J by 5 bases, with 16 bases between. The CDR3, as DNA: TGTGCCAGCAGGCGGGGGGGGACCATTACTGAAGCTTTCTTT. Translated, it gives CASRRGGTITEAFF.

The V gene is TRBV7-2, the J gene TRBJ2-3, with 8 bases matching TRBD2. The CDR3 extends over 12 amino acids. Germline V CDR1 and CDR2: SGHTA, FQGNSA. V trimming: 5 bases; J trimming: 9 bases; junction bases outside the gene matches: 4. The CDR3 protein is CASSPRTSTQYF. Written as DNA, the CDR3 is TGTGCCAGCAGCCCCCGGACTAGCACGCAGTATTTT.

This rearrangement joins TRBV19 to TRBJ2-1; D gene uncertain. There are 12 residues in the CDR3. The V gene lost 1 base and the J gene lost 10 bases, with 8 bases spanning the gap. Per germline, CDR1 LNHDA and CDR2 SQIVND (reference sequence). The CDR3 here is CASSIVPGEQFF. The CDR3 region has the DNA TGTGCCAGTAGTATAGTCCCTGGCGAGCAGTTCTTC. Full variable domain (remainder filled in from reference TRBV19 and TRBJ2-1): DGGITQSPKYLFRKEGQNVTLSCEQNLNHDAMYWYRQDPGQGLRLIYYSQIVNDFQKGDIAEGYSVSREKKESFPLTVTSAQKNPTAFYLCASSIVPGEQFFGPGTRLTVL.

The rearrangement links TRBV12-5 to TRBJ2-3; 11 bases line up with TRBD2. Germline V gene sequence: CDR1 LGHNT, CDR2 FRNRAP. Losses at the gene ends were 3 bases for V and 2 bases for J; bases not matched to a gene: 10. The CDR3 spans 18 residues. The CDR3 DNA is TGTGCTAGTGGTTTTTCCCTGACTAGCGGGGAAAACACAGATACGCAGTATTTT. Its translation: CASGFSLTSGENTDTQYF.

The chain uses TRBV9 and TRBJ1-1; D possibly corresponds to TRBD1 (6 bases). Looked up from germline, CDR1 is SGDLS and CDR2 is YYNGEE. The CDR3 loop spans 15 amino acids. V was shortened by 3 bases and J by 3 bases, with 15 bases between the two germline ends. This CDR3 is CASSGWEGEDTEAFF. The CDR3 region has the DNA TGTGCCAGCAGCGGATGGGAGGGGGAGGACACTGAAGCTTTCTTT.